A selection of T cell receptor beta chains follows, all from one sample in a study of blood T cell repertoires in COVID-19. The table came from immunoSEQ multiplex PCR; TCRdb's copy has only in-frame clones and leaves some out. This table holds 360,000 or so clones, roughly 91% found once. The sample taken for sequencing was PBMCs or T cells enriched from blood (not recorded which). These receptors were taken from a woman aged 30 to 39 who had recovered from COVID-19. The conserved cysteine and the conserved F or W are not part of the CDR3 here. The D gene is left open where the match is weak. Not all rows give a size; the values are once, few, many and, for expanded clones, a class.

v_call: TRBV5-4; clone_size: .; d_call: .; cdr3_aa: ASSRLNTGELF
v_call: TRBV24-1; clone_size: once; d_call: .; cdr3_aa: ATSDGGGPEQY
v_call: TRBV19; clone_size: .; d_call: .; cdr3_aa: ASSRPGAPYEQY
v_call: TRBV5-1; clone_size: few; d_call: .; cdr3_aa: ASSLQGPPYEQY
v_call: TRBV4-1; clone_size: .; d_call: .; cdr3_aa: ASSQGGLGGGYPGYT
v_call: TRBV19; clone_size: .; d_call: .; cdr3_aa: ASSTRGKPMNTEAF
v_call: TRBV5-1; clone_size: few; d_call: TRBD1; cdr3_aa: ASTGQSNYGYT
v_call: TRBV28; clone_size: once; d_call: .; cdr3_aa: ASSQGFTEAF
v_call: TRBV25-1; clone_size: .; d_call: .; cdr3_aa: ASSEFYEGNTIY
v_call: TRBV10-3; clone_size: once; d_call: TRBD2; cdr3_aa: AGGVTGTDTQY
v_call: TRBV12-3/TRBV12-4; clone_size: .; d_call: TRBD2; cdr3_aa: ASSPGLDEQF
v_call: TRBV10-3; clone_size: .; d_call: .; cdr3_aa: ATTGRQAYEQY
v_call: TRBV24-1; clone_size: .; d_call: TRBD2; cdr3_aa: ATSDPGLDSYEQY
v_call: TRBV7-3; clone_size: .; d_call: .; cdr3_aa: ASSPHMDSTEAF
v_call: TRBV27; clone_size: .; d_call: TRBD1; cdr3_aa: ASGGQGALRDNEQF
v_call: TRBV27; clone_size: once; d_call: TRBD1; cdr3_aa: ASRIRDRGFSPLH
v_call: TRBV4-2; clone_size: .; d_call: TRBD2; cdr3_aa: ASSQVALAGGGNEQF